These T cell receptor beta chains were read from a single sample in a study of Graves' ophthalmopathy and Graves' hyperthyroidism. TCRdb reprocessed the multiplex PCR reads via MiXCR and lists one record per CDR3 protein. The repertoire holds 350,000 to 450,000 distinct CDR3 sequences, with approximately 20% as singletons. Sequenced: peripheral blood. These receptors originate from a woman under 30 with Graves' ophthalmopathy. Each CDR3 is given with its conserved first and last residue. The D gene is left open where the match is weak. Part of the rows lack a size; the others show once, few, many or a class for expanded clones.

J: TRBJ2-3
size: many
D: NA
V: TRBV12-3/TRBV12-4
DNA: TGTGCCAGCAGTTTAGCCCCCCAAATCGCATCCATGGATACGCAGTATTTT
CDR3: CASSLAPQIASMDTQYF

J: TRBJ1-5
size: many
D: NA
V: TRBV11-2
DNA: TGTGCCAGCAGCCACGGTAGCAATCAGCCCCAGCATTTT
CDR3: CASSHGSNQPQHF

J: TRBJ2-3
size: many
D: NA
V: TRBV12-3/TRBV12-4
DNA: TGTGCCAGCAGCCTCACTGGAACAGATACGCAGTATTTT
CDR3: CASSLTGTDTQYF

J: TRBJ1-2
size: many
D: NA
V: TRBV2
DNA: TGTGCCAGCAGCTCGACCAGCGGGGCCTATGGCTACACCTTC
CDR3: CASSSTSGAYGYTF

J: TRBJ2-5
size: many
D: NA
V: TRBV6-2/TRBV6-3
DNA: TGTGCCAGCAGACCTCGGGACATTTTGAGGGAGACCCAGTACTTC
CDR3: CASRPRDILRETQYF

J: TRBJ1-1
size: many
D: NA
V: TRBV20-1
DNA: TGCAGTGCCCCTGGGGACATAGACACTGAAGCTTTCTTT
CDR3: CSAPGDIDTEAFF

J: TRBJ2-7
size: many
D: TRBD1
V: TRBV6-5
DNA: TGTGCCAGCAGTTACATCACAGGGGCCGAGCAGTACTTC
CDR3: CASSYITGAEQYF

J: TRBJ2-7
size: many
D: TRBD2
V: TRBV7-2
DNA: TGTGCCAGCAGCTTAGCCGGGACTAGCGGGAACCGGCAGCAGTACTTC
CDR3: CASSLAGTSGNRQQYF

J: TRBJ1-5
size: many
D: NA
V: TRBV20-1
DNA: TGCAGTGCTAGAGAAAGCGAGCTCGGGAGGCCCCAGCATTTT
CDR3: CSARESELGRPQHF

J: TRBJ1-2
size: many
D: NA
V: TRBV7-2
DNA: TGTGCCAGCAGCATAAACAGGGTTAACTATGGCTACACCTTC
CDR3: CASSINRVNYGYTF

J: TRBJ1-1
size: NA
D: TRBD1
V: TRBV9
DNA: TGTGCCAGCAGCGTATGGGGACAGGGAGCGGGAAACACTGAAGCTTTCTTT
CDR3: CASSVWGQGAGNTEAFF

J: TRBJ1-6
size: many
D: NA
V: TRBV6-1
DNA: TGTGCCAGCACCGACGGGGGCTATAATTCACCCCTCCACTTT
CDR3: CASTDGGYNSPLHF

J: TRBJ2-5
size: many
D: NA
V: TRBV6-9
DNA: TGTGCCCGAGACGTCCAAGAGACCCAGTACTTC
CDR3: CARDVQETQYF

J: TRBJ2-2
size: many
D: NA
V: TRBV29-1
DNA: TGCAGCGTTGGGATGCCGGCGGGCCCCGCGAGGACCGGGGAGCTGTTTTTT
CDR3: CSVGMPAGPARTGELFF

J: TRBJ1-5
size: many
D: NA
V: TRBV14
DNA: TGTGCCAGCAGCCCGACAGGTTACAATCAGCCCCAGCATTTT
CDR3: CASSPTGYNQPQHF

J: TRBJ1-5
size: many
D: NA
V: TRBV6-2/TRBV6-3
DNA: TGTGCCAGCAGTTTCCCTCATCAGCCCCAGCATTTT
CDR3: CASSFPHQPQHF

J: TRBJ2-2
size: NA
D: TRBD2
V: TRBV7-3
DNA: TGTGCCAGCAGCCCCCCGGGCGGGAGGGAGGACGGCGGGGAGCTGTTTTTT
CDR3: CASSPPGGREDGGELFF

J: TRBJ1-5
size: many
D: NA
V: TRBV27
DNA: TGTGCCAGCAGTTTAGGGCAGCCGACCAATCAGCCCCAGCATTTT
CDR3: CASSLGQPTNQPQHF

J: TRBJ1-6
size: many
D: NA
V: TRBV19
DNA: TGTGCCAGTAGTATAGATCTCATGGGCCCAGGGCACCTCCACTTT
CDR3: CASSIDLMGPGHLHF

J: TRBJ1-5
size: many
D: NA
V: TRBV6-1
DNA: TGTGCCAGCAGTGAACAGGGTTGGAAAAATCAGCCCCAGCATTTT
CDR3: CASSEQGWKNQPQHF

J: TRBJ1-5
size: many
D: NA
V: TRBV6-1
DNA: TGTGCCAGCAGTGAAGCGGGGGGAGGACCGTCAACCCTCCAGCCCCAGCATTTT
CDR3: CASSEAGGGPSTLQPQHF

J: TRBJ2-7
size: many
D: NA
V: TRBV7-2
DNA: TGTGCCAGCAGCTTAGTCAGGGCCCTATTTTACGAGCAGTACTTC
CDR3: CASSLVRALFYEQYF

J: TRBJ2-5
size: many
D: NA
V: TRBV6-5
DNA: TGTGCCAGCAGGAGCCTCGGGCAGCAAGAGACCCAGTACTTC
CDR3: CASRSLGQQETQYF

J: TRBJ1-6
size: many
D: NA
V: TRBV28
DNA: TGTGCCAGCAGAGGAGGGAGGGGGGGAAATTCACCCCTCCACTTT
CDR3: CASRGGRGGNSPLHF

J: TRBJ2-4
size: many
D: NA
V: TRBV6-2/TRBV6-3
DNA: TGTGCCAGCAGTGATATCAATCAACTAGCCAAAAACATTCAGTACTTC
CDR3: CASSDINQLAKNIQYF

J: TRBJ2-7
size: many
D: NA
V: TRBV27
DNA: TGTGCCAGCAGATTTATAGGGGGGCAAACCTACGAGCAGTACTTC
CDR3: CASRFIGGQTYEQYF

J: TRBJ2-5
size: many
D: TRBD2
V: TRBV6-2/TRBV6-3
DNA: TGTGCCAGCAGTCGGACGACTAGCGGGGTGGAGACCCAGTACTTC
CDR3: CASSRTTSGVETQYF

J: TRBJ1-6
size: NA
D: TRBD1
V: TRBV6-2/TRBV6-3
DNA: TGTGCCAGCAGTTCTGTGACAGGGGGAGGGTCACCCCTCCACTTT
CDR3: CASSSVTGGGSPLHF

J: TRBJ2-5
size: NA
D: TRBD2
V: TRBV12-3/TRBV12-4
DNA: TGTGCCAGCAGTTTCCGATCAAGACTAGCGGGAGACCGGCAGACCCAGTACTTC
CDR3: CASSFRSRLAGDRQTQYF

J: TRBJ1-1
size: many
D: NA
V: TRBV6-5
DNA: TGTGCCAGCAGTTACTCGGGTAACATGAACACTGAAGCTTTCTTT
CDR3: CASSYSGNMNTEAFF

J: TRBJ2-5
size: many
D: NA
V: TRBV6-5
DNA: TGTGCCAGCAGCTCCTTAGGACACGAACCTAGTCTTCGAGAGACCCAGTACTTC
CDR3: CASSSLGHEPSLRETQYF

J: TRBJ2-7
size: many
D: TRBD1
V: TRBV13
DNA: TGTGCCAGCAGCTCTCCGGGACAGGGAGGCGAGCAGTACTTC
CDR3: CASSSPGQGGEQYF

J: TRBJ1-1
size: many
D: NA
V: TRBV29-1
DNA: TGCAGCGTTGAATGGGGCAGGGACACTGAAGCTTTCTTT
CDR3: CSVEWGRDTEAFF

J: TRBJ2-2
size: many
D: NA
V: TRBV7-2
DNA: TGTGCCAGCAGCTCCCGGACGGCAGGGGAGCTGTTTTTT
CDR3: CASSSRTAGELFF

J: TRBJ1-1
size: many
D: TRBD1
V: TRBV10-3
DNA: TGTGCCATCAGTGAGCGGGTGGACAGGGGGGTGGGAGCTGAAGCTTTCTTT
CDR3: CAISERVDRGVGAEAFF

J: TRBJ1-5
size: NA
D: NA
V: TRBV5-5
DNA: TGTGCCAGCAGCTTGGTCTGGAATCAGCCCCAGCATTTT
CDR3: CASSLVWNQPQHF

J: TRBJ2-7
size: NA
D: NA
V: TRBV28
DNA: TGTGCCAGCAGCCCGACAGGCCCTTGGGAGCAGTACTTC
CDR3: CASSPTGPWEQYF